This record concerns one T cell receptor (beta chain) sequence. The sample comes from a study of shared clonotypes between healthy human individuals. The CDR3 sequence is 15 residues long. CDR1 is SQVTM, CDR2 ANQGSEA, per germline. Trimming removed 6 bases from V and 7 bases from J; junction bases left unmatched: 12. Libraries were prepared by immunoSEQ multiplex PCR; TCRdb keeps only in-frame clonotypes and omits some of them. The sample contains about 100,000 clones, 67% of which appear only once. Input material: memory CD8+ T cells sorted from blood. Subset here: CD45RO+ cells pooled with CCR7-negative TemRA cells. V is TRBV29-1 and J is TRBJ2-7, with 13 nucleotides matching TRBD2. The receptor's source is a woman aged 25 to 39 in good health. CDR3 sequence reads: CSVYTGLAGPGEQYF. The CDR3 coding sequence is TGCAGCGTCTATACGGGACTAGCGGGACCGGGGGAGCAGTACTTC.